This T cell receptor beta chain was profiled in a study of cytomegalovirus exposure and HLA in healthy donors. Concerning this clone itself: The DNA is left out, because the CDR3 cannot be placed on it with certainty; the CDR3 is given as TCRdb lists it.

The CDR3 is 14 residues long, counting both termini. Germline V gene sequence: CDR1 SGDLS, CDR2 YYNGEE. Primers: 60 Vbeta forward and 13 Jbeta reverse. TCRdb keeps only in-frame clones here, not all; method: immunoSEQ multiplex PCR. Among roughly 100,000 clones listed, roughly 79% were seen once. The sequence derives from a man aged 40-49 years in good health and CMV-seronegative. The sequencing sample was made of PBMCs. This chain joins TRBV9 and TRBJ2-3; the table's D call of TRBD1 was not tested on the DNA. The CDR3 protein is CASSVAVPADTQYF.